This T cell receptor beta chain emerged from a study of blood T cell repertoires in COVID-19. Study at large: The cDNA or gDNA used as material had been derived from T cells, B-cell-depleted T cells, or PBMCs.

Produced via immunoSEQ multiplex PCR; TCRdb's table is partial and in-frame only. The repertoire holds over 100,000 clones, with 87% as singletons. V lost 0 bases, J lost 7 bases, and 11 bases lay in between. CDR3 length: 13 amino acids. Per the germline V gene, CDR1 is SGDLS and CDR2 is YYNGEE. Sequencing used peripheral blood. The sequence was obtained from a man aged 45 to 65 with active COVID-19. The rearrangement uses TRBV9 and TRBJ2-7; D might be TRBD1 (6 bases). CDR3 loop: CASSVDGGAEQYF. The CDR3 DNA sequence: TGTGCCAGCAGCGTAGATGGGGGCGCGGAGCAGTACTTC.